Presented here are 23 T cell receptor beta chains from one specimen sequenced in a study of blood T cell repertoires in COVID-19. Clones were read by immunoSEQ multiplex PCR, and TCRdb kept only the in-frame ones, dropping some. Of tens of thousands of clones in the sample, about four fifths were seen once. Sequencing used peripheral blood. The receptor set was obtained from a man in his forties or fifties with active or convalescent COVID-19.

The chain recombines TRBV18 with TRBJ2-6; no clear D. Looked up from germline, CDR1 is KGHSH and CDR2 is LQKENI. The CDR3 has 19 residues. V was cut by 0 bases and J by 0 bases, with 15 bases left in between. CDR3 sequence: CASSPPLVDSGSGANVLTF. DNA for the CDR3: TGTGCCAGCTCACCACCTTTGGTCGACTCCGGCTCTGGGGCCAACGTCCTGACTTTC.

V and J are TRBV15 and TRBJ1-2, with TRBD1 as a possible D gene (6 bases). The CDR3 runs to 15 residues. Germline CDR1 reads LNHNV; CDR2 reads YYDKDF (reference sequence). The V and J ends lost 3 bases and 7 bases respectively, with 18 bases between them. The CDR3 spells CATSREDSSVGGYTF. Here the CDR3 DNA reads TGTGCCACCAGCAGGGAGGACAGCTCGGTGGGTGGCTACACCTTC.

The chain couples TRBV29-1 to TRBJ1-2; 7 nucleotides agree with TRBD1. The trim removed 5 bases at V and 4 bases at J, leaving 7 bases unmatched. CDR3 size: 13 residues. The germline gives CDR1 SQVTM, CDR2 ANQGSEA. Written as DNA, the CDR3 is TGCAGCGTTAACAGGGGCCGGCTCTATGGCTACACCTTC. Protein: CSVNRGRLYGYTF.

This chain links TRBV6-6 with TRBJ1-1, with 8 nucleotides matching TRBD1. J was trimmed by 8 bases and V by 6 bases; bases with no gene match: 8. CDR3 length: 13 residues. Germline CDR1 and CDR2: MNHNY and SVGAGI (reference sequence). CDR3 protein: CASSSGGAREAFF. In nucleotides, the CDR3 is TGTGCCAGCAGCTCAGGGGGCGCGAGGGAAGCTTTCTTT.

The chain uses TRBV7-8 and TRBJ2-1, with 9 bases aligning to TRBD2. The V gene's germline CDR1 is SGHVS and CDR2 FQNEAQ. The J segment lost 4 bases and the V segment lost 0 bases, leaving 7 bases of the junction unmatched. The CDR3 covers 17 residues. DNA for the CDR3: TGTGCCAGCAGCTTAGCGTCCGGGCTAGCGGGGTACAATGAGCAGTTCTTC. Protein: CASSLASGLAGYNEQFF. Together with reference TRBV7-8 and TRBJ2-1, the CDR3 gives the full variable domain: GAGVSQSPRYKVAKRGQDVALRCDPISGHVSLFWYQQALGQGPEFLTYFQNEAQLDKSGLPSDRFFAERPEGSVSTLKIQRTQQEDSAVYLCASSLASGLAGYNEQFFGPGTRLTVL.

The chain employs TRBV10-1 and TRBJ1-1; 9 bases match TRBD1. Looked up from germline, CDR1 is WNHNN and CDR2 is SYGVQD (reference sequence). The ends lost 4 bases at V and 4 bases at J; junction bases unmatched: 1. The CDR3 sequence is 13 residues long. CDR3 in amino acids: CASSGDRATEAFF. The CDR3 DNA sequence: TGCGCCAGCAGTGGGGACAGGGCCACTGAAGCTTTCTTT.

CDR3 nucleotide sequence: TGTGCCAGCATGCGGCGGAACCAAGAGACCCAGTACTTC. Translating it yields CASMRRNQETQYF. The J gene is TRBJ2-5, the V gene TRBV2; D unclear. Germline V gene data show CDR1 as SNHLY and CDR2 as FYNNEI. The CDR3 has 13 amino acids. With 7 bases removed from V and 0 bases from J, the gap between germline ends came to 9 bases.

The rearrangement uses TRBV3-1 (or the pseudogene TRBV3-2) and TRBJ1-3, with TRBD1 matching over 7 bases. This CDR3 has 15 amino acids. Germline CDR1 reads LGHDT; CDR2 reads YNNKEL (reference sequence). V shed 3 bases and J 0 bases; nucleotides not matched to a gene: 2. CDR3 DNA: TGTGCCAGCAGCCAGGGGACAGCCTCTGGAAACACCATATATTTT. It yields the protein CASSQGTASGNTIYF.

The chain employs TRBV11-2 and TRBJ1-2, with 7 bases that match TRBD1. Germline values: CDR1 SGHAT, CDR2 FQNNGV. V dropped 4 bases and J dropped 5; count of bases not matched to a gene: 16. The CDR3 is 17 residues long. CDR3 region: CASSSPTGAVSLYGYTF. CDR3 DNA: TGTGCCAGCAGCTCCCCAACAGGGGCCGTATCTTTATATGGCTACACCTTC.

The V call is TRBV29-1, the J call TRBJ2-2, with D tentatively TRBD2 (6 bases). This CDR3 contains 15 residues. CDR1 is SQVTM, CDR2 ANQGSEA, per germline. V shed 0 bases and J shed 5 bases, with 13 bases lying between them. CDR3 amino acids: CSVEEGRGDTGELFF. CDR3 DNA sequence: TGCAGCGTTGAAGAGGGCCGCGGGGATACCGGGGAGCTGTTTTTT.

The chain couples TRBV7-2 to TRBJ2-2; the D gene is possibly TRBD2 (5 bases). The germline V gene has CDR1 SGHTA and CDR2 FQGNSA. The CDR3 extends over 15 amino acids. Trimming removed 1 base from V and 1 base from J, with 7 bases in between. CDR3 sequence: CASSLGRGNTGELFF. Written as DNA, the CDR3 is TGTGCCAGCAGCTTAGGTCGGGGGAACACCGGGGAGCTGTTTTTT.

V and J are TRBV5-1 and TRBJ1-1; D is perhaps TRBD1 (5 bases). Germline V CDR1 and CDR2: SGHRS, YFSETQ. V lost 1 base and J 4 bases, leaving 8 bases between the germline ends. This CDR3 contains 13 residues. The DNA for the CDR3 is TGCGCCAGCAGCTTGATGGGGCCCACTGAAGCTTTCTTT. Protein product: CASSLMGPTEAFF.

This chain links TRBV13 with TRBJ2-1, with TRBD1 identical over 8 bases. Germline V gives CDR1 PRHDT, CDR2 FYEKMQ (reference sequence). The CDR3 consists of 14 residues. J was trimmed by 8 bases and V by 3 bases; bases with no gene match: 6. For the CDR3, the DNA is TGTGCCAGCAGCTTCGGCAGGGGGCGCGATGAGCAGTTCTTC. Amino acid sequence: CASSFGRGRDEQFF.

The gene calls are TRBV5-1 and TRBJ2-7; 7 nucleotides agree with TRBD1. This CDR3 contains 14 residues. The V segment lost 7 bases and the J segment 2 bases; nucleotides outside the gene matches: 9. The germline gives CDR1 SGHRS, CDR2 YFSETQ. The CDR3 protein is CASHAGDRPYEQYF. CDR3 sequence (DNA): TGCGCCAGCCACGCCGGGGACAGACCCTACGAGCAGTACTTC.

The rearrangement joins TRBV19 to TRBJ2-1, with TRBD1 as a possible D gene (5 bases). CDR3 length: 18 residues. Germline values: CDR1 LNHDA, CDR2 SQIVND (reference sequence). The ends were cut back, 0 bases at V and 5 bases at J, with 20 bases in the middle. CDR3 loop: CASSIDARPTGPDNEQFF. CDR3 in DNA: TGTGCCAGTAGTATAGATGCGCGACCAACAGGCCCCGACAATGAGCAGTTCTTC.

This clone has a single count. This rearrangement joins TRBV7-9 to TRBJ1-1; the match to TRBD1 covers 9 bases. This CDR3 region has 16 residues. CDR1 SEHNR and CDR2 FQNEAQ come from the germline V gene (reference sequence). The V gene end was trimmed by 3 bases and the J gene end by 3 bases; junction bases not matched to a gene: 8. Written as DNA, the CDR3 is TGTGCCAGCAGCTTCTACAGGGGGCAAGCTTACACTGAAGCTTTCTTT. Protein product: CASSFYRGQAYTEAFF.

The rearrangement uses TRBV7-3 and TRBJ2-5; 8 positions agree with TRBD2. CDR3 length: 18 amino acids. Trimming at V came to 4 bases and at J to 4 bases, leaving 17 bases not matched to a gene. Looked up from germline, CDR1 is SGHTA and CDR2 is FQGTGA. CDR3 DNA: TGTGCCAGCAGCTCCGGGCCGGGACTAGGGGAGGGGGGAGAGACCCAGTACTTC. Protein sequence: CASSSGPGLGEGGETQYF.

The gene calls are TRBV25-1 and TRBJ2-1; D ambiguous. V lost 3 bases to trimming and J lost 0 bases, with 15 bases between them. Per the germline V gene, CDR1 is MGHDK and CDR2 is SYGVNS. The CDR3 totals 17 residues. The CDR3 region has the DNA TGTGCCAGCAGTGACCGAGATCGGTACAGCTCCTACAATGAGCAGTTCTTC. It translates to CASSDRDRYSSYNEQFF.

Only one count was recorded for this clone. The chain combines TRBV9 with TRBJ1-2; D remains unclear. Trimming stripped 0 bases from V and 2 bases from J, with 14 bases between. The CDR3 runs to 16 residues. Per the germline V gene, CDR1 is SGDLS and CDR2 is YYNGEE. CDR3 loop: CASSVAPITGNYGYTF. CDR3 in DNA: TGTGCCAGCAGCGTAGCGCCGATAACGGGGAACTATGGCTACACCTTC.

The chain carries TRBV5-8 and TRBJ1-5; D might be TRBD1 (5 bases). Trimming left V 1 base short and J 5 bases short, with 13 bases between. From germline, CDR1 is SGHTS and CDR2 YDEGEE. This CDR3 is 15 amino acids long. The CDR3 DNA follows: TGTGCCAGCAGCTTGTGGCGCAGGGCCGATCAGCCCCAGCATTTT. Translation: CASSLWRRADQPQHF.

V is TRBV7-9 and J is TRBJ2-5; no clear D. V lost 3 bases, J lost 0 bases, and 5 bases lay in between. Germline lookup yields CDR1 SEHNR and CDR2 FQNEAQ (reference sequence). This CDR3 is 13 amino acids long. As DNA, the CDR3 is TGTGCCAGCAGCTTTACAGACCAAGAGACCCAGTACTTC. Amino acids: CASSFTDQETQYF.

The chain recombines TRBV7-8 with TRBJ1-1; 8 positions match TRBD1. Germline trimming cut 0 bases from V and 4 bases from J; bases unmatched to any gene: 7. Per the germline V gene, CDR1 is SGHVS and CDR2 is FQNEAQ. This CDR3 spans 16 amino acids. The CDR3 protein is CASSLARDRQSTEAFF. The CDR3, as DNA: TGTGCCAGCAGCTTAGCGCGGGACAGGCAATCCACTGAAGCTTTCTTT.

CDR3 nucleotides: TGTGCCAGCAGCGCGGACAGCTCGAACACTGAAGCTTTCTTT. Protein sequence: CASSADSSNTEAFF. The rearrangement uses TRBV7-2 and TRBJ1-1; D is perhaps TRBD1 (6 bases). Germline loops: CDR1 SGHTA, CDR2 FQGNSA. V gave up 5 bases and J gave up 1 base, with 11 bases separating them. The CDR3 loop spans 14 amino acids.